This TCR beta chain was captured by sequencing in a study of T cell responses to AZD1222 COVID-19 vaccine. Study-level background: Second doses at about 4 or about 12 weeks were pooled.

Sequencing was performed with immunoSEQ multiplex PCR; in TCRdb, only in-frame clones are kept and a portion is missing. Among more than 95,000 clones listed, roughly 89% were seen once. About this clone itself: The antigen remains unidentified.

V gave up 4 bases and J gave up 7 bases; unmatched junction bases: 6. This CDR3 comprises 15 residues. The V gene's germline CDR1 is SGHRS and CDR2 YFSETQ. General study points: All repertoire sampling was performed exclusively after the peak T cell response.

The rearrangement links TRBV5-1 to TRBJ2-1; 12 bases map to TRBD2. This specimen consisted of peripheral blood, obtained on day 0 of AZD1222 vaccination. The source of this sequence is an adult in good health. The DNA of the CDR3 is TGCGCCAGCAGCAGACTAGCGGGAGACCAGAATGAGCAGTTCTTC. This codes for CASSRLAGDQNEQFF. The variable domain in full, with the rest retrieved from reference TRBV5-1 and TRBJ2-1, is KAGVTQTPRYLIKTRGQQVTLSCSPISGHRSVSWYQQTPGQGLQFLFEYFSETQRNKGNFPGRFSGRQFSNSRSEMNVSTLELGDSALYLCASSRLAGDQNEQFFGPGTRLTVL.